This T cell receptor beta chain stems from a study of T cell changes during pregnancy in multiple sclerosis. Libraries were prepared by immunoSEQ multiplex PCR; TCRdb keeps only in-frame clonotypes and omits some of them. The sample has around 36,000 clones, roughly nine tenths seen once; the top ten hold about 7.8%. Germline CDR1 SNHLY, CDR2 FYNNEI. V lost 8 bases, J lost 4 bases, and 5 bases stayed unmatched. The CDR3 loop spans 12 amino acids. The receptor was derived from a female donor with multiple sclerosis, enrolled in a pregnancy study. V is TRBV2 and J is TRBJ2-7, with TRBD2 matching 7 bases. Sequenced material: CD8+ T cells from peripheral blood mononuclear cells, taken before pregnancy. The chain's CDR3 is CASLGGKYEQYF. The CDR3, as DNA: TGTGCCAGCTTGGGGGGGAAGTACGAGCAGTACTTC.